This TCR beta chain was recorded in a study of blood T cell repertoires in COVID-19. Study summary: PBMCs, B-cell-depleted T cells, or T cells were the source of the cDNA or gDNA that made up the material.

Clones were sequenced by immunoSEQ multiplex PCR, and TCRdb holds only the in-frame ones, with some missing. Altogether tens of thousands of clones are present, 80% to 95% being singletons, with the ten largest covering over 2%. Germline V CDR1 and CDR2: SGHTS, YDEGEE. With 3 bases removed from V and 5 bases from J, the gap between germline ends came to 18 bases. The CDR3 has 15 residues. The TCR sequence derives from a man aged 55 to 69 with acute or convalescent COVID-19. This chain uses TRBV5-8 with TRBJ2-7; TRBD2 is a possible D gene (5 bases). The source material was peripheral blood. In nucleotides, the CDR3 is TGTGCCAGCAGCTCGGGGAGCCCCTTCCGAGACGAGCAGTACTTC. This encodes CASSSGSPFRDEQYF.